These 25 T cell receptor beta chains were sequenced from one sample in a study of T cells after yellow fever vaccination. MiXCR, run by TCRdb on the 5' RACE reads, gives a single entry per CDR3 protein. The table records approximately 350,000 distinct CDR3 sequences, 11% of them present only once. The input for sequencing was PBMCs, taken on the day of the first yellow fever vaccination. These TCRs come from a man between 18 and 35 years old who received the YFV17D yellow fever vaccine.

This clonotype was counted only a few times. The chain combines TRBV20-1 with TRBJ1-5, with D perhaps matching TRBD1 (6 bases). V was cut by 7 bases and J by 4 bases, with 14 bases left in between. CDR1 DFQATT and CDR2 SNEGSKA come from the germline V gene (reference sequence). The CDR3 sequence is 13 residues long. The chain's CDR3 is CSVADSRNQPQHF. The CDR3 coding sequence is TGCAGTGTTGCGGACAGTCGGAATCAGCCCCAGCATTTT.

The chain is built from TRBV4-3 and TRBJ2-5; 7 bases are shared with TRBD2. The trim removed 4 bases at V and 4 bases at J, leaving 12 bases unmatched. Germline CDR1 and CDR2: LGHNA and YSLEER. This CDR3 contains 16 residues. CDR3 protein: CASSPNGNRGGETQYF. The DNA for the CDR3 is TGCGCCAGCAGCCCGAATGGGAACCGCGGGGGAGAGACCCAGTACTTC.

This sequence joins TRBV6-5 and TRBJ1-4; TRBD1 matches at 7 bases. V lost 2 bases to trimming and J lost 7 bases; unmatched junction nucleotides: 4. This CDR3 contains 14 residues. CDR1 and CDR2 from the germline V gene are MNHEY and SVGAGI. The CDR3 coding sequence is TGTGCCAGCAGTTACCAGACAGGGTCTGAAAAACTGTTTTTT. The encoded protein is CASSYQTGSEKLFF.

DNA of the CDR3: TGCGCCAGCAGCCCCACTAGCGATTTCTACAATGAGCAGTTCTTC. As protein: CASSPTSDFYNEQFF. V gene TRBV4-3 combines with J gene TRBJ2-1; 7 bases map to TRBD2. Germline assignment: CDR1 LGHNA and CDR2 YSLEER. V lost 4 bases to trimming and J lost 3 bases; unmatched junction nucleotides: 6. CDR3 length: 15 residues.

The table lists this clonotype with many counts. This chain joins TRBV2 and TRBJ2-3; no clear D. Trimming cost V 6 bases and J 1 base, with 14 bases left between them. Germline V gene lookup returns CDR1 SNHLY and CDR2 FYNNEI. There are 15 residues in the CDR3. DNA of the CDR3: TGTGCCAGCAGAGTAGGAGTGGTCGGCACAGATACGCAGTATTTT. Translated: CASRVGVVGTDTQYF.

This clonotype was counted a few times. The gene calls are TRBV20-1 and TRBJ2-7; no clear D. The CDR3 is 12 amino acids. V gave up 5 bases and J gave up 1 base, with 9 bases separating them. Germline-derived CDR1 and CDR2 are DFQATT and SNEGSKA (reference sequence). For the CDR3, the DNA is TGCAGTGCTCTCCACGATTCCTACGAGCAGTACGTC. This codes for CSALHDSYEQYV.

This clonotype has a handful of counts. The chain joins TRBV28 to TRBJ2-7, with 7 bases fitting TRBD1. V was pared by 8 bases and J by 2 bases, with 9 bases of the junction left unmatched. The CDR3 is 14 residues long. The germline V gene has CDR1 MDHEN and CDR2 SYDVKM. CDR3 amino acids: CASGTHRGPYEQYV. The CDR3, as DNA: TGTGCCAGCGGGACGCACAGGGGACCCTACGAGCAGTACGTC.

V gene TRBV24-1 combines with J gene TRBJ2-3, with D maybe TRBD1 (5 bases). The V gene lost 3 bases and the J gene lost 3 bases, with 15 bases spanning the gap. This CDR3 is 16 amino acids long. The V gene's germline CDR1 is KGHDR and CDR2 SFDVKD. The CDR3 reads CATSDGMTVRTDTQYF. CDR3 nucleotide sequence: TGTGCCACCAGTGATGGAATGACAGTCCGTACAGATACGCAGTATTTT.

The V and J genes are TRBV19 and TRBJ2-2, with TRBD1 identical over 7 bases. V lost 0 bases, J lost 7 bases, and 8 bases stayed unmatched. The CDR3 covers 16 residues. Germline lookup yields CDR1 LNHDA and CDR2 SQIVND (reference sequence). CDR3 DNA: TGTGCCAGTAGTATAGATGGGACAGTTTTCGGCGGGGAGCTGTTTTTT. This sequence encodes CASSIDGTVFGGELFF.

The genes are TRBV7-9 and TRBJ2-4, with 7 bases that match TRBD1. V lost 5 bases, J lost 2 bases, and 6 bases stayed unmatched. CDR3 size: 15 residues. Germline CDR1 and CDR2: SEHNR and FQNEAQ (reference sequence). CDR3: CASSPTGRTKNIQYF. The DNA of the CDR3 is TGTGCCAGCAGCCCGACAGGGCGTACCAAAAACATTCAGTACTTC.

This clonotype was counted only a few times. The CDR3 loop reads CASSVDRLTDTQYF. The CDR3 region has the DNA TGCGCCAGCAGCGTGGACAGGCTGACAGATACGCAGTATTTT. The chain recombines TRBV5-1 with TRBJ2-3, with 7 bases matching TRBD1. The germline CDR1 and CDR2 sequences are SGHRS and YFSETQ. This CDR3 contains 14 residues. V trimming: 4 bases; J trimming: 3 bases; junction bases outside the gene matches: 5.

J is TRBJ2-3 and V is TRBV10-3; D gene ambiguous. V was clipped by 4 bases and J by 4 bases, with 15 bases between them. CDR1 and CDR2 (germline): ENHRY, SYGVKD. This CDR3 has 15 residues. The CDR3 reads CAISGRDTYADTQYF. CDR3 DNA: TGTGCCATCAGTGGTCGAGACACCTACGCAGATACGCAGTATTTT.

This clonotype has only a few counts. The rearrangement links TRBV11-2 to TRBJ2-7; no clear D gene. V gave up 1 base and J gave up 5 bases, with 9 bases separating them. Looked up from germline, CDR1 is SGHAT and CDR2 is FQNNGV. The CDR3 loop spans 13 amino acids. CDR3 protein: CASSLAGSHEQYV. The CDR3 DNA follows: TGTGCCAGCAGCTTAGCCGGGTCACACGAGCAGTACGTC.

There are a few counts of this clonotype. This chain links TRBV29-1 with TRBJ2-3, with 7 bases matching TRBD2. The CDR3 totals 13 residues. Unmatched junction bases numbered 6, after V lost 7 bases and J lost 2 bases. The germline V gene encodes CDR1 SQVTM and CDR2 ANQGSEA. In DNA, the CDR3 is TGCAGCGCTCCGGGACTAATCACAGATACGCAGTATTTT. Protein: CSAPGLITDTQYF.

The chain is built from TRBV9 and TRBJ1-1; unclear D gene. Trimming took off 4 bases at V and 7 bases at J, with 23 bases between the two ends. CDR1 is SGDLS and CDR2 is YYNGEE in the germline V gene. CDR3 length: 16 amino acids. Written as DNA, the CDR3 is TGTGCCAGCAGCTCACGCCCGTACCACGCCGTAAATGAAGCTTTCTTT. Its protein is CASSSRPYHAVNEAFF.

This clonotype has at least ten counts. The rearrangement joins TRBV7-8 to TRBJ2-7, with D hard to call. The CDR3 is 14 amino acids. Germline CDR1 is SGHVS and CDR2 is FQNEAQ. Deletions cut 3 bases from V and 0 bases from J, with 9 bases between. The CDR3 coding sequence is TGTGCCAGCAGCTTTAGGGCCGACTCCTACGAGCAGTACGTC. Its protein is CASSFRADSYEQYV.

This rearrangement joins TRBV5-1 to TRBJ1-6, with 8 bases identical to TRBD1. The V gene end was trimmed by 0 bases and the J gene end by 8 bases; junction bases not matched to a gene: 4. Germline V gene lookup returns CDR1 SGHRS and CDR2 YFSETQ. The CDR3 is 15 amino acids. CDR3 region: CASSLAGQAYSPLHF. The CDR3, as DNA: TGCGCCAGCAGCTTGGCGGGACAGGCTTATTCACCCCTCCACTTT.

The CDR3 coding sequence is TGTGCCAGCACGCGCAGGAAAGGGCTTCTTGACATTCAGTACTTC. Protein product: CASTRRKGLLDIQYF. The chain uses TRBV12-3 or TRBV12-4 and TRBJ2-4; no definite D call. The CDR3 sequence is 15 residues long. V lost 7 bases to trimming and J lost 8 bases, with 21 bases between them.

The chain uses TRBV27 and TRBJ2-3, with a possible D match to TRBD2 (7 bases). The CDR3 is 17 amino acids. The germline gives CDR1 MNHEY, CDR2 SMNVEV (reference sequence). Trimming shortened V by 4 bases and J by 0 bases, and 17 bases separated the two germline ends. The CDR3 coding sequence is TGTGCCAGCAGTTGGGGGGGGCCTCATACTAGCACAGATACGCAGTATTTT. This translates into CASSWGGPHTSTDTQYF.

The chain joins TRBV20-1 to TRBJ2-1; maybe TRBD1 (6 bases). This CDR3 spans 14 amino acids. The germline V and J ends were trimmed by 3 bases and 4 bases, with 13 bases remaining between them. From germline, CDR1 is DFQATT and CDR2 SNEGSKA (reference sequence). CDR3 amino acids: CSASPNREYNEQFF. The CDR3 DNA sequence: TGCAGTGCTAGCCCCAACAGGGAATACAATGAGCAGTTCTTC.

The chain combines TRBV5-1 with TRBJ2-1; 14 bases fit TRBD2. V dropped 4 bases and J dropped 6; count of bases not matched to a gene: 3. Germline CDR1 reads SGHRS; CDR2 reads YFSETQ. The CDR3 loop spans 15 amino acids. The DNA for the CDR3 is TGCGCCAGCAGCACGGGACTAGCGGGGGCCAATGAGCAGTTCTTC. Translation gives CASSTGLAGANEQFF.

This clonotype has more than one count but fewer than ten. This chain joins TRBV18 and TRBJ2-3; 7 bases fit TRBD1. There are 16 residues in the CDR3. Unmatched junction bases numbered 7, after V lost 3 bases and J lost 1 base. Germline CDR1 is KGHSH and CDR2 is LQKENI. CDR3 in DNA: TGTGCCAGCTCACCCCGGAACAGGGGTGGCACAGATACGCAGTATTTT. Residues: CASSPRNRGGTDTQYF.

The gene calls are TRBV5-1 and TRBJ2-3; D might be TRBD1 or TRBD2, each matching 6 bases. Trimming removed 3 bases at V and 5 bases at J, with 19 bases between. This CDR3 spans 16 amino acids. In germline, CDR1 is SGHRS, CDR2 YFSETQ. The CDR3 nucleotides read TGCGCCAGCAGCTGGCCCGGGGGCGCAGAACGAGATACGCAGTATTTT. It encodes CASSWPGGAERDTQYF.

The chain is built from TRBV4-3 and TRBJ2-3, with TRBD2 matching 12 bases. Unmatched junction bases numbered 12, after V lost 5 bases and J lost 0 bases. CDR3 length equals 19 residues. Looked up from germline, CDR1 is LGHNA and CDR2 is YSLEER. The CDR3 nucleotides read TGCGCCAGCAGCTACCTCGCGACTAGCGGGGGCCCTAGCACAGATACGCAGTATTTT. It is translated as CASSYLATSGGPSTDTQYF.

This clonotype showed up just once. This could be a read error, since a much larger clone is one nucleotide away. V is TRBV7-2 and J is TRBJ1-4; D possibly corresponds to TRBD1 (6 bases). The CDR3 spans 16 residues. V was clipped by 2 bases and J by 4 bases, with 14 bases between them. Germline loops: CDR1 SGHTA, CDR2 FQGNSA. The CDR3 here is CASSLWDTDLNEKLFF. CDR3 DNA: TGTGCCAGCAGCTTATGGGACACCGATCTTAATGAAAAACTGTTTTTT.